Shown below are 27 T cell receptor beta chains from a single sample sequenced in a study of blood T cell repertoires in COVID-19. Here immunoSEQ multiplex PCR was the method, and the copy in TCRdb shows in-frame clones only, minus some. The repertoire holds approximately 100,000 clones, with approximately 85% as singletons. The source material was peripheral blood. The receptors come from an older woman with acute or convalescent COVID-19.

V and J are TRBV4-2 and TRBJ1-4; TRBD1 might be the D (6 bases). Trimming cost V 1 base and J 0 bases, with 12 bases left between them. From germline, CDR1 is LGHNA and CDR2 YNFKEQ. This CDR3 contains 17 residues. CDR3 coding DNA: TGTGCCAGCAGCCAAGCCCCCACAGGGTCAACTAATGAAAAACTGTTTTTT. As protein: CASSQAPTGSTNEKLFF.

The V call is TRBV11-3, the J call TRBJ2-1; 11 bases match TRBD2. The CDR3 totals 18 residues. V trimming: 1 base; J trimming: 2 bases; junction bases outside the gene matches: 7. Per the germline V gene, CDR1 is SGHNT and CDR2 is YENEEA. The CDR3 sequence: CASSLATGLAGTYNEQFF. DNA for the CDR3: TGTGCCAGCAGCTTAGCTACAGGACTAGCGGGTACCTACAATGAGCAGTTCTTC.

The J gene is TRBJ2-1, the V gene TRBV24-1, with TRBD2 matching over 9 bases. The CDR3 covers 15 residues. CDR1 and CDR2 (germline): KGHDR, SFDVKD. J gave up 12 bases and V 7 bases, and 15 bases lay outside the gene matches. The CDR3 nucleotides read TGTGCCACCAGCCCTGAACTAGCGGGCACAAGCCGGCAGTTCTTC. It encodes CATSPELAGTSRQFF.

The chain combines TRBV10-1 with TRBJ2-5; D is unclear. CDR1 and CDR2 from the germline V gene are WNHNN and SYGVQD (reference sequence). V shed 0 bases and J shed 2 bases, with 7 bases lying between them. CDR3 length equals 14 residues. The CDR3 nucleotides are TGCGCCAGCAGTGAGTCGCCAGGACAAGAGACCCAGTACTTC. Its protein product is CASSESPGQETQYF.

The chain uses TRBV28 and TRBJ1-5; no reliable D call. The CDR3 covers 16 residues. The V gene's germline CDR1 is MDHEN and CDR2 SYDVKM. V gave up 2 bases and J gave up 0 bases, with 11 bases separating them. DNA for the CDR3: TGTGCCAGCAGTTTAGCCTCCAGGATTAGCAATCAGCCCCAGCATTTT. This gives the protein CASSLASRISNQPQHF.

The rearrangement uses TRBV7-3 and TRBJ2-5; tentative D call: TRBD1 (5 bases). V was pared by 0 bases and J by 2 bases, with 10 bases between. The CDR3 contains 15 residues. The germline gives CDR1 SGHTA, CDR2 FQGTGA. The CDR3 sequence: CASSLTGRRQETQYF. CDR3 DNA sequence: TGTGCCAGCAGCTTAACGGGGCGCCGTCAAGAGACCCAGTACTTC.

Only a few counts were recorded for this clone. The genes are TRBV3-1 (or the pseudogene TRBV3-2) and TRBJ2-1; 8 nucleotides match TRBD2. Germline CDR1 and CDR2: LGHDT and YNNKEL (reference sequence). The CDR3 runs to 13 residues. The V and J ends lost 4 bases and 7 bases, in that order; junction bases with no gene match: 3. This CDR3 is CASSPGTSNEQFF. The DNA for the CDR3 is TGTGCCAGCAGCCCCGGGACTAGTAATGAGCAGTTCTTC.

The rearrangement uses TRBV24-1 and TRBJ2-1; 8 nucleotides agree with TRBD2. After removal of 4 bases from V and 5 bases from J, the junction contained 12 bases not matched to a gene. The CDR3 is 17 amino acids. Germline loops: CDR1 KGHDR, CDR2 SFDVKD. CDR3 nucleotide sequence: TGTGCCACCAGTGACCCCCGGGGGGGAATAGGGGACAATGAGCAGTTCTTC. It specifies CATSDPRGGIGDNEQFF.

The table lists this clone with a count of one. The chain recombines TRBV23-1 with TRBJ2-6; 9 positions agree with TRBD1. TRBV23-1 is an ORF for which the function is uncertain. The junction had 13 bases not matched to a gene; V was cut back by 9 bases and J by 4 bases. The CDR3 runs 17 residues. This CDR3 reads CASLSPGQGAGANVLTF. The CDR3 region has the DNA TGCGCCAGTCTTTCCCCGGGACAGGGTGCCGGGGCCAACGTCCTGACTTTC.

The chain combines TRBV28 with TRBJ2-7, with TRBD1 matching over 9 bases. CDR3 length: 15 amino acids. Trimming cost V 4 bases and J 3 bases; bases outside gene matches: 7. The germline V gene encodes CDR1 MDHEN and CDR2 SYDVKM. This CDR3 reads CASSSGDRVDYEQYF. The CDR3 bases are TGTGCCAGCAGTTCTGGGGACAGGGTGGACTACGAGCAGTACTTC. Supplemented by reference TRBV28 and TRBJ2-7, the full variable domain reads DVKVTQSSRYLVKRTGEKVFLECVQDMDHENMFWYRQDPGLGLRLIYFSYDVKMKEKGDIPEGYSVSREKKERFSLILESASTNQTSMYLCASSSGDRVDYEQYFGPGTRLTVT.

The rearrangement uses TRBV24-1 and TRBJ2-3; the match to TRBD2 covers 7 bases. V shed 1 base, J shed 8 bases, and the junction held 11 bases outside the gene matches. This CDR3 has 16 residues. The germline V gene has CDR1 KGHDR and CDR2 SFDVKD. The CDR3 coding sequence is TGTGCCACCAGTGATTTCCGACTAGCCTCGGGGGGTACGCAGTATTTT. This encodes CATSDFRLASGGTQYF.

The chain is built from TRBV5-1 and TRBJ2-3; 8 bases agree with TRBD2. Germline lookup yields CDR1 SGHRS and CDR2 YFSETQ. V shed 4 bases and J 2 bases; nucleotides not matched to a gene: 9. The CDR3 is 16 amino acids. CDR3 in DNA: TGCGCCAGCAGCAACGGACTAGCTGATTACACAGATACGCAGTATTTT. Translated, it gives CASSNGLADYTDTQYF.

This clone was counted once. V usage is TRBV7-8 and J usage is TRBJ2-7, with TRBD2 matching 12 bases. This CDR3 is 16 amino acids long. CDR1 SGHVS and CDR2 FQNEAQ come from the germline V gene. V was pared by 2 bases and J by 4 bases, with 6 bases of the junction left unmatched. CDR3 loop: CASSLNGLAGIYEQYV. In DNA form, the CDR3 reads TGTGCCAGCAGCTTAAATGGACTAGCGGGGATATACGAGCAGTACGTC.

V gene TRBV30 combines with J gene TRBJ1-4, with D perhaps matching TRBD1 (6 bases). This CDR3 spans 14 amino acids. Germline V CDR1 and CDR2: GTSNPN, SVGIG (reference sequence). V was pared by 5 bases and J by 7 bases, with 17 bases between. The CDR3 here is CAWEPGTRPEKLFF. The CDR3 DNA follows: TGTGCCTGGGAACCCGGGACACGGCCTGAAAAACTGTTTTTT.

DNA of the CDR3: TGCGCCAGCAGCCTATGGGACAGGGGTCCCCGAGACACTGAAGCTTTCTTT. Translated: CASSLWDRGPRDTEAFF. The chain carries TRBV5-1 and TRBJ1-1, with TRBD1 matching 10 bases. Germline V gene lookup returns CDR1 SGHRS and CDR2 YFSETQ. This CDR3 region has 17 residues. J was trimmed by 3 bases and V by 4 bases; bases with no gene match: 12.

The chain joins TRBV11-1 to TRBJ1-1, with D perhaps TRBD1 (6 bases). In germline, CDR1 is SGHAT, CDR2 FQDESV (reference sequence). The CDR3 is made up of 11 amino acids. V lost 5 bases and J lost 7, with 8 bases in between. The CDR3 coding sequence is TGTGCCAGCAGCCCGGACAGTGAAGCTTTCTTT. The encoded protein is CASSPDSEAFF.

The J gene is TRBJ2-7, the V gene TRBV4-1, with D perhaps TRBD1 (7 bases). The germline V gene has CDR1 MGHRA and CDR2 YSYEKL. The V gene lost 4 bases and the J gene lost 5 bases, with 12 bases spanning the gap. The CDR3 consists of 13 residues. For the CDR3, the DNA is TGCGCCAGCAGCCCGACAGGGAGGAACGAGCAGTACTTC. Protein sequence: CASSPTGRNEQYF.

CDR3 in amino acids: CASSSPGLADPSYNEQFF. Here the CDR3 DNA reads TGTGCCAGCAGTTCTCCGGGACTAGCGGACCCTTCCTACAATGAGCAGTTCTTC. This sequence joins TRBV27 and TRBJ2-1; the match to TRBD2 covers 11 bases. Trimming at V came to 4 bases and at J to 1 base, leaving 9 bases not matched to a gene. Germline V gene lookup returns CDR1 MNHEY and CDR2 SMNVEV (reference sequence). The CDR3 loop spans 18 amino acids.

V gene TRBV6-5 combines with J gene TRBJ2-1; possible D gene TRBD1, 6 bases. The CDR3 loop spans 12 amino acids. Germline values: CDR1 MNHEY, CDR2 SVGAGI. Trimming stripped 11 bases from V and 5 bases from J, with 13 bases between. DNA of the CDR3: TGTGCCGCGTCCGGGACAAACAATGAGCAGTTCTTC. Its protein is CAASGTNNEQFF.

The V and J genes are TRBV11-3 and TRBJ1-6; tentatively, D is TRBD1 (5 bases). There are 18 residues in the CDR3. The V and J ends lost 1 base and 7 bases respectively, with 20 bases between them. CDR1 is SGHNT and CDR2 is YENEEA in the germline V gene. The CDR3: CASSLVLEASRGNSPLHF. The CDR3 DNA reads TGTGCCAGCAGCTTAGTCCTTGAGGCTTCTCGGGGGAATTCACCCCTCCACTTT.

This chain uses TRBV5-1 with TRBJ1-3; unclear D gene. This CDR3 is 15 amino acids long. The ends were cut back, 4 bases at V and 0 bases at J, with 11 bases in the middle. Germline loops: CDR1 SGHRS, CDR2 YFSETQ. CDR3 region: CASSPTQVSGNTIYF. In nucleotides, the CDR3 is TGCGCCAGCAGCCCCACCCAGGTCTCTGGAAACACCATATATTTT.

CDR3 DNA: TGTGCCAGCTCACCAACGGGAGGGGTTCGCGGAAACACCATATATTTT. Its translation is CASSPTGGVRGNTIYF. J is TRBJ1-3 and V is TRBV18; tentatively, D is TRBD1 (5 bases). The germline gives CDR1 KGHSH, CDR2 LQKENI. The CDR3 consists of 16 residues. V lost 2 bases and J lost 4, with 15 bases in between.

This clone was seen once. This sequence joins TRBV6-5 and TRBJ1-2; 8 positions agree with TRBD1. This CDR3 is 14 amino acids long. V was clipped by 6 bases and J by 4 bases; unmatched bases: 7. Germline V CDR1 and CDR2: MNHEY, SVGAGI. The CDR3 DNA follows: TGTGCCAGCAGGGCAACAGGGGGAAGCTATGGCTACACCTTC. Residues: CASRATGGSYGYTF.

The chain uses TRBV5-4 and TRBJ2-5; TRBD2 matches at 8 bases. The V and J ends lost 4 bases and 5 bases, in that order; junction bases with no gene match: 4. This CDR3 is 13 amino acids long. Germline CDR1 and CDR2: SGHNT and YYREEE (reference sequence). CDR3 nucleotide sequence: TGTGCCAGCAGCCTAGCGGGCCGGGAGACCCAGTACTTC. Encoded protein: CASSLAGRETQYF.

This clone has a handful of counts. The chain recombines TRBV25-1 with TRBJ1-2; tentatively, D is TRBD1 (6 bases). Between the trimmed V and J ends, which lost 5 bases and 5 bases, there was a span of 15 bases. The germline CDR1 and CDR2 sequences are MGHDK and SYGVNS. The CDR3 is 14 residues long. In nucleotides, the CDR3 is TGTGCCAGCAGTTTTACAGTCCAGGGGTATGGCTACACCTTC. Translated: CASSFTVQGYGYTF.

The V gene is TRBV30, the J gene TRBJ2-7; D is perhaps TRBD2 (6 bases). CDR1 GTSNPN and CDR2 SVGIG come from the germline V gene (reference sequence). The CDR3 runs to 14 residues. Trimming left V 2 bases short and J 1 base short, with 12 bases between. CDR3 DNA sequence: TGTGCCTGGAGTTCCCGGGGGTTGTCCTACGAGCAGTACTTC. Protein sequence: CAWSSRGLSYEQYF.

This sequence joins TRBV19 and TRBJ1-5; possible D gene TRBD1, 6 bases. The CDR3 has 15 residues. The ends were cut back, 8 bases at V and 2 bases at J, with 16 bases in the middle. Germline assignment: CDR1 LNHDA and CDR2 SQIVND (reference sequence). The CDR3 region is CASSWGQRGNQPQHF. CDR3 DNA sequence: TGTGCCAGTTCTTGGGGACAACGCGGCAATCAGCCCCAGCATTTT.